The 13 T cell receptor beta chains listed next were all sequenced from one sample in a study of CD8 T cells in ankylosing spondylitis. TCRdb independently ran MiXCR on the 5' RACE reads; one entry per CDR3 protein. The profile covers around 490,000 distinct CDR3 sequences, with about 5.4% appearing a single time and around 3.4% taken by the ten largest. General observations from the study: Seemingly distinctive of ankylosing spondylitis blood was a TCR beta motif formed by eight highly homologous variants.

The antigens these receptors bind are not known. The sequenced material came from blood, either unsorted or a sorted T cell fraction (not recorded which). All receptors derive from a male donor with ankylosing spondylitis.

This clonotype was found many times. This rearrangement joins TRBV12-3 or TRBV12-4 to TRBJ1-4; TRBD1 is a possible D gene (5 bases). Trimming left V 5 bases short and J 6 bases short, with 16 bases between. This CDR3 region has 15 residues. CDR3 DNA sequence: TGTGCCAGCAGTGGTCGCGGGGGTAGGGATGAAAAACTGTTTTTT. Amino acid sequence: CASSGRGGRDEKLFF.

This clonotype was counted at least ten times. J is TRBJ1-2 and V is TRBV25-1, with D unclear. The V end was cut by 3 bases, the J end by 5 bases, with 16 bases between. Per germline, CDR1 MGHDK and CDR2 SYGVNS. The CDR3 runs to 15 residues. The CDR3 protein is CASSELQAQGYGYTF. The CDR3 nucleotides are TGTGCCAGCAGTGAGCTGCAGGCCCAAGGGTATGGCTACACCTTC.

Ten or more counts support this clonotype. V usage is TRBV6-5 and J usage is TRBJ2-5; D remains ambiguous. V dropped 2 bases and J dropped 5 bases, with 9 bases sitting between them. From germline, CDR1 is MNHEY and CDR2 SVGAGI. This CDR3 region has 13 residues. The CDR3 protein is CASSYVAEETQYF. The CDR3 nucleotides are TGTGCCAGCAGTTACGTGGCGGAGGAGACCCAGTACTTC.

This clonotype was seen repeatedly, ten times or more. J is TRBJ2-5 and V is TRBV12-3 or TRBV12-4, with D uncertain. Trimming removed 6 bases from V and 0 bases from J, with 11 bases in between. The CDR3 runs 14 residues. DNA for the CDR3: TGTGCCAGCAGCGAAGGAAGGTACCAAGAGACCCAGTACTTC. It encodes CASSEGRYQETQYF.

This clonotype was seen repeatedly, ten times or more. The J gene is TRBJ1-2, the V gene TRBV7-2; no firm D call. Deletions cut 1 base from V and 5 bases from J, with 14 bases between. The germline V gene encodes CDR1 SGHTA and CDR2 FQGNSA. CDR3 size: 15 residues. The CDR3 protein is CASSLVSVAGYGYTF. The DNA for the CDR3 is TGTGCCAGCAGCTTAGTATCGGTTGCTGGATATGGCTACACCTTC.

This clonotype was counted at least ten times. The rearrangement links TRBV12-3 or TRBV12-4 to TRBJ2-1, with D uncertain. The CDR3 contains 13 residues. Trimming shortened V by 6 bases and J by 9 bases, and 15 bases separated the two germline ends. The CDR3 reads CASSLVVGSEQFF. The DNA for the CDR3 is TGTGCCAGCAGCCTCGTAGTAGGCAGTGAGCAGTTCTTC.

At least ten counts were recorded for this clonotype. V and J are TRBV7-9 and TRBJ2-5; weak D call: TRBD2 (6 bases). Germline values: CDR1 SEHNR, CDR2 FQNEAQ (reference sequence). Trimming removed 1 base from V and 7 bases from J, with 13 bases in between. The CDR3 length is 14 residues. The CDR3 DNA sequence: TGTGCCAGCAGCTTAGGTCCGGGACTTAGGACCCAGTACTTC. Protein: CASSLGPGLRTQYF.

This clonotype was observed many times. The rearrangement joins TRBV20-1 to TRBJ2-3; perhaps TRBD2 as D (6 bases). Germline lookup yields CDR1 DFQATT and CDR2 SNEGSKA (reference sequence). CDR3 length: 14 amino acids. Trimming shortened V by 6 bases and J by 1 base, and 14 bases separated the two germline ends. Here the CDR3 DNA reads TGCAGTGCGGTTCGGGAGTACCGCACAGATACGCAGTATTTT. This sequence encodes CSAVREYRTDTQYF.

This clonotype was seen many times. The chain carries TRBV7-9 and TRBJ2-3; 7 nucleotides agree with TRBD1. The V segment lost 5 bases and the J segment 8 bases; nucleotides outside the gene matches: 10. Looked up from germline, CDR1 is SEHNR and CDR2 is FQNEAQ (reference sequence). The CDR3 runs to 14 residues. The CDR3 coding sequence is TGTGCCAGCAGCCCAAGGGACAGAGCTTTTACGCAGTATTTT. This translates into CASSPRDRAFTQYF.

The V gene is TRBV30, the J gene TRBJ2-5, with unresolved D. Germline V CDR1 and CDR2: GTSNPN, SVGIG (reference sequence). Trimming left V 2 bases short and J 5 bases short, with 15 bases between. There are 14 residues in the CDR3. The CDR3 protein is CAWSIFGVLETQYF. The CDR3 DNA follows: TGTGCCTGGAGTATCTTTGGAGTCCTGGAGACCCAGTACTTC.

Ten or more counts support this clonotype. This chain links TRBV5-1 with TRBJ2-7, with D possibly being TRBD1 (6 bases). The CDR3 has 14 amino acids. Between the trimmed V and J ends, which lost 4 bases and 4 bases, there was a span of 15 bases. Germline V gene lookup returns CDR1 SGHRS and CDR2 YFSETQ. CDR3 sequence: CASSPDRRMYEQYF. The CDR3 region has the DNA TGCGCCAGCAGCCCAGACAGGCGGATGTACGAGCAGTACTTC.

This clonotype was counted a few times. This chain uses TRBV18 with TRBJ1-5; D may be TRBD1 (6 bases). Germline CDR1 is KGHSH and CDR2 is LQKENI. CDR3 size: 16 residues. V lost 1 base and J lost 2, with 12 bases in between. The CDR3 DNA is TGTGCCAGCTCACCACAGGGGGATCGGGGCAATCAGCCCCAGCATTTT. This sequence encodes CASSPQGDRGNQPQHF. The full variable domain, rest sourced from reference TRBV18 and TRBJ1-5, is NAGVMQNPRHLVRRRGQEARLRCSPMKGHSHVYWYRQLPEEGLKFMVYLQKENIIDESGMPKERFSAEFPKEGPSILRIQQVVRGDSAAYFCASSPQGDRGNQPQHFGDGTRLSIL.

This clonotype was counted at least ten times. The chain joins TRBV7-9 to TRBJ2-2; 7 positions match TRBD1. The CDR3 is 14 amino acids. Trimming took 7 bases from V and 6 from J; bases not matched to a gene: 8. Germline V gives CDR1 SEHNR, CDR2 FQNEAQ (reference sequence). CDR3 nucleotide sequence: TGTGCCAGCACCACGACAGGGTGGGCCGGGGAGCTGTTTTTT. Its translation: CASTTTGWAGELFF.